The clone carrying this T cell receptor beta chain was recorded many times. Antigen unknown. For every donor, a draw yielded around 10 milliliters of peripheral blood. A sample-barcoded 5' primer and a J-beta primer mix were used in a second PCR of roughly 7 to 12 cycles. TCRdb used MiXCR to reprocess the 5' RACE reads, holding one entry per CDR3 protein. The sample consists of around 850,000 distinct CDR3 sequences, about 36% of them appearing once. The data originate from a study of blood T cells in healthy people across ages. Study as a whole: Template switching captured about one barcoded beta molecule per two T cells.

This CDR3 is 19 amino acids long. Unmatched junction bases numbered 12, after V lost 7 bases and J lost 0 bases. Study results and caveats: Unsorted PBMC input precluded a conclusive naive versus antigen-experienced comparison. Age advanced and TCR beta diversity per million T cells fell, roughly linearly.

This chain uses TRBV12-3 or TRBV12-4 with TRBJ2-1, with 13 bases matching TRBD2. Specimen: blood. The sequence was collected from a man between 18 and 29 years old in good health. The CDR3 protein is CASIPTSGGPVPSYNEQFF. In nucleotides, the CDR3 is TGTGCCAGCATCCCGACTAGCGGGGGGCCCGTACCCTCCTACAATGAGCAGTTCTTC.